This T cell receptor (beta chain) stems from a study of blood T cells in healthy people across ages. Across the whole study: Through template switching, about one barcoded beta molecule was captured per two T cells, as measured in model experiments.

Study results and limitations: In older individuals, TCR beta diversity per million T cells was lower, falling roughly linearly with age.

Comment on this clonotype: Its antigen is as yet unknown.

It was with a sample-barcoded 5' primer and a J-beta primer mix that a second PCR of about 6 to 11 cycles was run. TCRdb re-derived calls from the 5' RACE reads in MiXCR, one entry per CDR3 protein. This table holds about 800,000 distinct CDR3 sequences, over 45% found once. This CDR3 contains 14 residues. Trimming left V 1 base short and J 7 bases short, with 11 bases between. Germline CDR1 is SEHNR and CDR2 is FQNEAQ (reference sequence). V is TRBV7-9 and J is TRBJ2-1; a weak D match, TRBD2 (5 bases). The sequence was collected from a man aged 30 to 39 in good health. Sequences were obtained from blood. The CDR3 is CASSLGVRGNEQFF. CDR3 DNA: TGTGCCAGCAGCTTAGGGGTTAGAGGGAATGAGCAGTTCTTC. Combining the CDR3 with reference TRBV7-9 and TRBJ2-1 gives the whole variable domain DTGVSQNPRHKITKRGQNVTFRCDPISEHNRLYWYRQTLGQGPEFLTYFQNEAQLEKSRLLSDRFSAERPKGSFSTLEIQRTEQGDSAMYLCASSLGVRGNEQFFGPGTRLTVL.